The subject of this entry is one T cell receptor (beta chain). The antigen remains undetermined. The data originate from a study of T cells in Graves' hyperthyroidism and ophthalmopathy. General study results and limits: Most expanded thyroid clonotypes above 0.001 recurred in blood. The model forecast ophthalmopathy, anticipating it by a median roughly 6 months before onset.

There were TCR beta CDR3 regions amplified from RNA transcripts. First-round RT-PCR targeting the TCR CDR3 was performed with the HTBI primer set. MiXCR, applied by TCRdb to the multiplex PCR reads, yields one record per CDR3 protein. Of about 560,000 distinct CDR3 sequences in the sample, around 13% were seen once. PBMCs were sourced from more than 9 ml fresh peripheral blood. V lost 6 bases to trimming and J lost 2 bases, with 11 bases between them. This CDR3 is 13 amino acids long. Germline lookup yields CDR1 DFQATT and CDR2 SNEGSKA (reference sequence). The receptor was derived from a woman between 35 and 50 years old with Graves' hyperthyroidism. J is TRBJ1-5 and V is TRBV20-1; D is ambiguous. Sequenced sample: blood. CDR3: CSASSSGNQPQHF. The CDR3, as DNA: TGCAGTGCGAGTAGTTCGGGCAATCAGCCCCAGCATTTT.